Below, one TCR beta chain is given with its context. The data stem from a study of shared T cell receptors in the human thymus. TCRdb's copy holds only in-frame clones and misses some; the assay was immunoSEQ multiplex PCR. The top ten hold roughly 0.01% of the sample, which has more than 550,000 clones, over 75% seen once. These data also featured in a second study, about human thymus T cells.

The receptor comes from a girl less than two years old with a congenital heart defect. Sequencing used thymocytes.

Here the CDR3 DNA reads TGTGCCAGCAGTAAACAGCAGGGGCCCCATCTCCATGGTTATGGCTACACCTTC. Translating it yields CASSKQQGPHLHGYGYTF. The chain couples TRBV2 to TRBJ1-2; TRBD1 is a possible D gene (6 bases). V was cut by 5 bases and J by 5 bases, with 27 bases left in between. Germline loops: CDR1 SNHLY, CDR2 FYNNEI. The CDR3 runs to 18 residues.